The clone carrying this T cell receptor beta chain has a handful of counts. More than 9.5 ml fresh peripheral blood yielded the PBMCs. The sample belongs to a study of T cells in Graves' hyperthyroidism and ophthalmopathy. Trimming pared 2 bases from V and 5 bases from J, leaving 16 bases between. The CDR3 is 15 residues long. In germline, CDR1 is SGHKS, CDR2 YYEKEE (reference sequence). It was RNA transcripts that yielded the amplified TCR beta CDR3 regions. The HTBI primer set served for first-round RT-PCR of the TCR CDR3. MiXCR, run by TCRdb on the multiplex PCR reads, gives a single entry per CDR3 protein. Seen here are around 420,000 distinct CDR3 sequences, about 15% observed once, and the top ten hold 14%.

The specimen sequenced was blood. V usage is TRBV5-5 and J usage is TRBJ1-1; perhaps TRBD1 as D (6 bases). The receptor's source is a young woman with Graves' hyperthyroidism. CDR3 DNA sequence: TGTGCCAGCAGCTTTCTGACAGGCATAGGAACTGAAGCTTTCTTT. Its protein product is CASSFLTGIGTEAFF.